Given below is one T cell receptor (beta chain) in context. Its binding antigen is unknown. Per-base qualities were not stored, and no clone one base away is much larger. As encoded in the germline V gene (reference sequence), CDR1 is DFQATT while CDR2 is SNEGSKA. The junction shows trimming of 4 bases on V and 8 bases on J, plus 12 bases between the germline ends. From cysteine to phenylalanine, the CDR3 is 12 amino acids long. Only the CDR3 DNA is retained, 36 bases long and in frame from the first base. Libraries came from 5' RACE. The sequencing machine was an Illumina HiSeq 2000. A universal primer binding site was introduced by template switching, and a unique molecular identifier was present in the final cDNA, enabling accurate counting of TCR cDNA molecules. Specific primers in the conserved constant-segment region were used to synthesize first-strand cDNA for TCR alpha and beta chains. To control for contamination, every cDNA library was double barcoded, receiving both a SMART-Mk sample barcode and Illumina barcodes. TruSeq adapter sequences along with Illumina sample barcodes were introduced in two successive PCR steps. TCR alpha and beta cDNA libraries were sequenced on the Illumina HiSeq platform with custom primers. Per the original workflow: MiGEC was used to process raw reads and extract unique molecular identifiers, and MiXCR was used to find CDR3 positions. For each individual, recombination models were inferred using an EM algorithm with the repgenHMM and IGoR tools. The analysis of shared clonotypes was done with the tcR package in R, with sharing normalized by the product of cloneset sizes. Out-of-frame nonproductive sequences were analyzed to study raw recombination free of thymic and clonal selection effects. TCRdb passed the public sequencing reads through fastp at Q25 and MiXCR, retaining productive beta sequences. Under each unique CDR3 protein, matching rows form one entry showing the most common genes and DNA. The V and J calls reflect TCRdb's pipeline rather than the authors' work. The table for this sample lists 350,000 to 600,000 distinct CDR3 sequences; 14% of them were counted only once. The ten largest clones take up approximately 0.52% of the sample.

This sample is drawn from a study of identical twins (dated by TCRdb to 2016 to 2018). With regard to the full study: The study deep-sequenced TCR alpha and beta repertoires from monozygotic twins, unrelated adults of various ages and cord blood to test whether fetal clonotypes persist. To rule out contamination, the twin experiments were replicated at different times with different library preparation protocols. Study-level results and caveats: In beta out-of-frame sequences, excess twin sharing was weaker, because having fewer shared sequences lowered the signal-to-noise ratio. Abundant cord blood beta clonotypes carried fewer insertions; young adult naive repertoires showed a weaker similar trend, while memory repertoires showed none. Compared with coincidental sharing between unrelated individuals, out-of-frame TCR alpha sequences shared between twins had an excess of sequences with low generation probability. Recombination models systematically underestimated out-of-frame TCR alpha sharing in monozygotic twins but agreed with sharing between unrelated individuals. Conclusions relied on cross-sectional statistical analysis, since the same donors could not be followed over many years. Invariant T cells such as MAIT and iNKT could partly confound zero-insertion analyses, though diverse VJ usage argued against this for most clonotypes.

Every donor in the study was a healthy Caucasian. Three pairs of female monozygotic twins, all aged roughly 18 to 29 years, made up the twin cohort. Positive isolation kits from Invitrogen were used to isolate CD4+ and CD8+ T cell populations. In addition, the sample was reused for a study of yellow fever vaccine responses in identical twins. Taken from the second paper: The authors reported that the T cell response to vaccination in identical twins appeared partly convergent and partly personalized. Focusing on identical twins, the study followed the T cell clones that responded to the vaccine, and did so with precision.

Input material: CD4+ T cells sorted from blood. The clonotype originates from a woman aged 18-29 years in good health. The chain was built from TRBV20-1 and TRBJ2-4; a confident D gene designation cannot be given. The CDR3 reads CSATLVDDIQYF. The sequenced DNA: TGCAGTGCTACGCTAGTGGACGACATTCAGTACTTC.